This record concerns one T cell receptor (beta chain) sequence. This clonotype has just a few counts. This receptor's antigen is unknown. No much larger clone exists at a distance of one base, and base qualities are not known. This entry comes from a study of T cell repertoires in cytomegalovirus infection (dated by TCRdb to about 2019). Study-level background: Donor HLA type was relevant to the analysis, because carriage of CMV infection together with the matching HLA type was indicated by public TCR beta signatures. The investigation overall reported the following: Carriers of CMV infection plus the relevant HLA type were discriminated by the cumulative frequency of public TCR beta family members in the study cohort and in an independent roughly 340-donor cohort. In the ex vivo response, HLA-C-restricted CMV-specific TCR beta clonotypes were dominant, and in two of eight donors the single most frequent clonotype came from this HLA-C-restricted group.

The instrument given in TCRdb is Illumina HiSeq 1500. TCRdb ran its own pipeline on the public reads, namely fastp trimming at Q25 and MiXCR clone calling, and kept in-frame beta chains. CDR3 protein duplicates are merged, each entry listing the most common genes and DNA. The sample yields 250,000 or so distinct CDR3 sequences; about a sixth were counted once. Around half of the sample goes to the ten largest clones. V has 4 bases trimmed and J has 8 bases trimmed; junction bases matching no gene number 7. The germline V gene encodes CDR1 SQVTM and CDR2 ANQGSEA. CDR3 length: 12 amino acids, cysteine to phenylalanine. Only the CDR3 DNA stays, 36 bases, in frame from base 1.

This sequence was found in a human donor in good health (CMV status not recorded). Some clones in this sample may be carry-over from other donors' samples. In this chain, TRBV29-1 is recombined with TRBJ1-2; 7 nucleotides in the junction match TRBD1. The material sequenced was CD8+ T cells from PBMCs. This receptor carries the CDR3 CSVVDRVKGYTF. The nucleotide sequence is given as TGCAGCGTTGTAGACAGGGTAAAAGGCTACACCTTC.